Listed below are T cell receptor beta chains from one sample, sequenced in a study of T-cell memory formation after mild COVID-19. MiXCR, run by TCRdb on the 5' RACE reads, gives a single entry per CDR3 protein. The data contain over 350,000 distinct CDR3 sequences, approximately 24% of them seen just once; the ten biggest clones take up 7.5% to 10%. Sequenced sample: PBMCs or a T cell subset sorted from them (not recorded which). Every receptor here comes from an adult woman who had mild COVID-19 (a few samples of this study predate the infection). Cell type and time point are not known. The CDR3 runs from the conserved cysteine through the conserved F or W. The order of the fields is D gene, J gene, clone size, V gene, CDR3 DNA, CDR3 protein. A D gene is named only where the DNA matches it firmly. A row's size may be missing; if present it is once, few, many or a size class.

D: -
J: TRBJ2-7
size: -
V: TRBV20-1
DNA: TGCAGTGCGGCCTCAGCCCACTCCTACGAGCAGTACTTC
CDR3: CSAASAHSYEQYF

D: -
J: TRBJ2-1
size: -
V: TRBV12-3/TRBV12-4
DNA: TGTGCCAGCAGTCCGGATGTCCACGGGCAGTTCTTC
CDR3: CASSPDVHGQFF

D: TRBD2
J: TRBJ2-1
size: -
V: TRBV6-1
DNA: TGTGCCAGCAGTGTGAGGGGAGGACTAGCGGGGGGCAATGAGCAGTTCTTC
CDR3: CASSVRGGLAGGNEQFF

D: -
J: TRBJ2-1
size: -
V: TRBV6-1
DNA: TGTGCCAGCAGGGGGACTGCCCGGAAGAATGAGCAGTTCTTC
CDR3: CASRGTARKNEQFF

D: -
J: TRBJ2-1
size: -
V: TRBV5-5
DNA: TGTGCCAGCAGCTTGGGACTAGACTACGCTGAGCAGTTCTTC
CDR3: CASSLGLDYAEQFF

D: -
J: TRBJ1-1
size: -
V: TRBV5-6
DNA: TGTGCCAGCAGCTCGGGACCGGGGGTCGCTGAAGCTTTCTTT
CDR3: CASSSGPGVAEAFF

D: -
J: TRBJ1-2
size: few
V: TRBV7-8
DNA: TGTGCCAGCAGCTTAAACAGGGTCTCGATCTATGGCTACACCTTC
CDR3: CASSLNRVSIYGYTF

D: TRBD2
J: TRBJ2-1
size: -
V: TRBV20-1
DNA: TGCAGTGCTAGAGCTCCCTCCGGGAGGTTGAGCAATGAGCAGTTCTTC
CDR3: CSARAPSGRLSNEQFF

D: -
J: TRBJ1-2
size: -
V: TRBV4-1
DNA: TGCGCCAGCAGCCAAGCACAGGGTGAGTCCGGAGGCTACACCTTC
CDR3: CASSQAQGESGGYTF

D: -
J: TRBJ2-5
size: few
V: TRBV29-1
DNA: TGCAGCGCCCTCGGGACTTACGAGACCCAGTACTTC
CDR3: CSALGTYETQYF

D: -
J: TRBJ2-7
size: -
V: TRBV12-3/TRBV12-4
DNA: TGTGCCAGCAGTTTAGAGGCTAGCCTCGTCGAGCAGTACTTC
CDR3: CASSLEASLVEQYF

D: TRBD2
J: TRBJ2-4
size: few
V: TRBV7-9
DNA: TGTGCCAGCAGCTTAACCGGGACTAGTCAGTACTTC
CDR3: CASSLTGTSQYF

D: -
J: TRBJ1-1
size: -
V: TRBV3-1
DNA: TGTGCCAGCAGCCAAGGGACCGCAGTAGCTTTCTTT
CDR3: CASSQGTAVAFF

D: TRBD1
J: TRBJ1-1
size: -
V: TRBV29-1
DNA: TGCAGCGTGCACGATCCGGGACAGAGGAACACTGAAGCTTTCTTT
CDR3: CSVHDPGQRNTEAFF